This is a list of T cell receptor beta chains from one sample in a study of shared clonotypes between healthy human individuals. Sequenced by immunoSEQ multiplex PCR; TCRdb stores in-frame clones only, minus some. This sample has 2 million to 3 million clones; under 95% occur once, and the top ten carry roughly 0.39%. The sample taken for sequencing was naive CD4+ T cells from PBMCs. These receptors were obtained from a man aged 18-30 years in good health. Some clones in this sample may be carry-over from other donors' samples. The CDR3 runs from the conserved cysteine through the conserved F or W. A D gene is named only where the DNA matches it firmly. The listing skips clone size in some rows; elsewhere it reads once, few, many or a size class.

d_gene: -; j_gene: TRBJ1-3; abundance: -; v_gene: TRBV2; CDR3aa: CASTAQLFSGNTIYF; CDR3nt: TGTGCCAGCACGGCCCAGTTATTCTCTGGAAACACCATATATTTT
d_gene: TRBD1; j_gene: TRBJ1-1; abundance: once; v_gene: TRBV5-5; CDR3aa: CASSWQTGGPSEAFF; CDR3nt: TGTGCCAGCAGCTGGCAGACAGGGGGACCCTCCGAAGCTTTCTTT
d_gene: -; j_gene: TRBJ1-4; abundance: -; v_gene: TRBV10-1; CDR3aa: CASSVSARAGVPF; CDR3nt: TGCGCCAGCAGTGTGTCTGCGAGGGCAGGGGTGCCTTTT
d_gene: TRBD2; j_gene: TRBJ2-3; abundance: once; v_gene: TRBV7-2; CDR3aa: CASSSRGLAGFRSDTQYF; CDR3nt: TGTGCCAGCAGCTCAAGGGGACTAGCCGGCTTTAGGTCAGATACGCAGTATTTT
d_gene: TRBD2; j_gene: TRBJ2-5; abundance: -; v_gene: TRBV28; CDR3aa: CASMGLVRETQYF; CDR3nt: TGTGCCAGCATGGGACTAGTTCGAGAGACCCAGTACTTC
d_gene: TRBD1; j_gene: TRBJ1-5; abundance: -; v_gene: TRBV27; CDR3aa: CASSRTGNSNQPQHF; CDR3nt: TGTGCCAGCAGTCGGACAGGTAATAGCAATCAGCCCCAGCATTTT
d_gene: TRBD1; j_gene: TRBJ2-7; abundance: once; v_gene: TRBV7-9; CDR3aa: CASRPGQVSYEQYF; CDR3nt: TGTGCCAGCAGGCCGGGACAGGTTTCCTACGAGCAGTACTTC
d_gene: TRBD1; j_gene: TRBJ1-3; abundance: -; v_gene: TRBV7-2; CDR3aa: CASSLQDRAWNTIYF; CDR3nt: TGTGCCAGCAGCTTACAAGACAGGGCCTGGAACACCATATATTTT
d_gene: -; j_gene: TRBJ2-3; abundance: -; v_gene: TRBV5-4; CDR3aa: CASSLMTNPSTDTQYF; CDR3nt: TGTGCCAGCAGCTTGATGACTAACCCTAGCACAGATACGCAGTATTTT
d_gene: -; j_gene: TRBJ1-5; abundance: -; v_gene: TRBV5-1; CDR3aa: CASSLEGVGQPQHF; CDR3nt: TGCGCCAGCAGCTTGGAAGGGGTCGGCCAGCCCCAGCATTTT
d_gene: -; j_gene: TRBJ1-1; abundance: few; v_gene: TRBV2; CDR3aa: CASSNALNTEAFF; CDR3nt: TGTGCCAGCAGTAACGCTTTGAACACTGAAGCTTTCTTT
d_gene: TRBD1; j_gene: TRBJ2-4; abundance: once; v_gene: TRBV19; CDR3aa: CASSMGQGGTLAKNIQYF; CDR3nt: TGTGCCAGTAGTATGGGACAGGGTGGAACTCTAGCCAAAAACATTCAGTACTTC
d_gene: -; j_gene: TRBJ2-7; abundance: once; v_gene: TRBV15; CDR3aa: CATSRDRTAGYEQYF; CDR3nt: TGTGCCACCAGCAGAGACAGAACGGCAGGCTACGAGCAGTACTTC
d_gene: -; j_gene: TRBJ1-5; abundance: -; v_gene: TRBV18; CDR3aa: CASSPPAGTEPQHF; CDR3nt: TGTGCCAGCTCACCACCAGCAGGGACGGAGCCCCAGCATTTT
d_gene: -; j_gene: TRBJ2-3; abundance: -; v_gene: TRBV7-9; CDR3aa: CASSLGGTDTQYF; CDR3nt: TGTGCCAGCAGCTTAGGTGGTACAGATACGCAGTATTTT
d_gene: TRBD2; j_gene: TRBJ2-7; abundance: -; v_gene: TRBV5-3; CDR3aa: CARRAGTWVSYEQYF; CDR3nt: TGTGCCAGAAGAGCGGGAACGTGGGTCTCCTACGAGCAGTACTTC
d_gene: -; j_gene: TRBJ1-5; abundance: -; v_gene: TRBV9; CDR3aa: CASSPGPRNDQPQHF; CDR3nt: TGTGCCAGCAGCCCCGGCCCCAGAAACGATCAGCCCCAGCATTTT
d_gene: -; j_gene: TRBJ2-2; abundance: -; v_gene: TRBV5-1; CDR3aa: CASSLNSNTGELFF; CDR3nt: TGCGCCAGCAGCTTGAACTCGAACACCGGGGAGCTGTTTTTT
d_gene: -; j_gene: TRBJ1-4; abundance: -; v_gene: TRBV2; CDR3aa: CASRFGQGAGSGAEKLFF; CDR3nt: TGTGCCAGCCGATTCGGTCAGGGTGCCGGCTCTGGAGCTGAAAAACTGTTTTTT
d_gene: -; j_gene: TRBJ1-2; abundance: -; v_gene: TRBV7-2; CDR3aa: CASSLGQPRGWVGYTF; CDR3nt: TGTGCCAGCAGCTTAGGCCAACCTCGGGGCTGGGTTGGCTACACCTTC
d_gene: -; j_gene: TRBJ2-5; abundance: -; v_gene: TRBV9; CDR3aa: CASSPRRGGWETQYF; CDR3nt: TGTGCCAGCAGCCCCCGCAGGGGAGGGTGGGAGACCCAGTACTTC
d_gene: -; j_gene: TRBJ2-7; abundance: -; v_gene: TRBV5-1; CDR3aa: CASSPWRDSYEQYF; CDR3nt: TGCGCCAGCAGCCCCTGGAGGGACTCCTACGAGCAGTACTTC
d_gene: TRBD1; j_gene: TRBJ1-3; abundance: -; v_gene: TRBV6-1; CDR3aa: CASSGRTGASGNTIYF; CDR3nt: TGTGCCAGCAGTGGACGAACAGGGGCCTCTGGAAACACCATATATTTT
d_gene: -; j_gene: TRBJ1-1; abundance: once; v_gene: TRBV28; CDR3aa: CASRRPGVPEAFF; CDR3nt: TGTGCCAGCAGACGCCCCGGAGTTCCTGAAGCTTTCTTT
d_gene: -; j_gene: TRBJ2-4; abundance: -; v_gene: TRBV11-2; CDR3aa: CASSLGSSGNIQYF; CDR3nt: TGTGCCAGCAGCTTAGGATCTTCCGGAAACATTCAGTACTTC
d_gene: -; j_gene: TRBJ1-3; abundance: once; v_gene: TRBV6-6; CDR3aa: CASSYSPRGNTIYF; CDR3nt: TGTGCCAGCAGTTACTCGCCCAGAGGAAACACCATATATTTT
d_gene: -; j_gene: TRBJ1-5; abundance: -; v_gene: TRBV19; CDR3aa: CASSIGLDNQPQHF; CDR3nt: TGTGCCAGTAGTATAGGTCTAGACAATCAGCCCCAGCATTTT
d_gene: -; j_gene: TRBJ1-2; abundance: -; v_gene: TRBV28; CDR3aa: CASRIGPYYGYTF; CDR3nt: TGTGCCAGCAGGATAGGACCGTACTATGGCTACACCTTC
d_gene: -; j_gene: TRBJ1-1; abundance: -; v_gene: TRBV7-2; CDR3aa: CASSRGNTEAFF; CDR3nt: TGTGCCAGCAGCCGTGGGAACACTGAAGCTTTCTTT
d_gene: -; j_gene: TRBJ2-1; abundance: -; v_gene: TRBV5-6; CDR3aa: CASSPLDGRSYNEQFF; CDR3nt: TGTGCCAGCAGCCCCCTCGACGGCCGGTCCTACAATGAGCAGTTCTTC
d_gene: -; j_gene: TRBJ2-6; abundance: -; v_gene: TRBV19; CDR3aa: CASSIRVSGANVLTF; CDR3nt: TGTGCCAGTAGTATTCGAGTATCTGGGGCCAACGTCCTGACTTTC
d_gene: TRBD1; j_gene: TRBJ1-2; abundance: -; v_gene: TRBV6-1; CDR3aa: CASSEGRGRGYTF; CDR3nt: TGTGCCAGCAGTGAAGGGAGGGGGCGAGGCTACACCTTC
d_gene: -; j_gene: TRBJ2-7; abundance: -; v_gene: TRBV5-1; CDR3aa: CASSGGGGISYEQYF; CDR3nt: TGCGCCAGCAGCGGGGGAGGGGGAATCTCCTACGAGCAGTACTTC
d_gene: -; j_gene: TRBJ2-3; abundance: -; v_gene: TRBV7-9; CDR3aa: CASSFWAGRTDTQYF; CDR3nt: TGTGCCAGCAGTTTCTGGGCGGGAAGGACAGATACGCAGTATTTT
d_gene: TRBD2; j_gene: TRBJ2-3; abundance: -; v_gene: TRBV13; CDR3aa: CASSPGTSASTDTQYF; CDR3nt: TGTGCCAGCAGCCCTGGGACTAGCGCCTCCACAGATACGCAGTATTTT
d_gene: -; j_gene: TRBJ2-7; abundance: -; v_gene: TRBV6-5; CDR3aa: CASSYSRVRGEQYF; CDR3nt: TGTGCCAGCAGTTACTCCAGGGTTCGCGGCGAGCAGTACTTC
d_gene: -; j_gene: TRBJ2-3; abundance: -; v_gene: TRBV5-1; CDR3aa: CASSSAAGARADTQYF; CDR3nt: TGCGCCAGCAGCTCCGCAGCGGGCGCCCGTGCAGATACGCAGTATTTT